This TCR beta chain was sequenced for a study of Graves' ophthalmopathy and Graves' hyperthyroidism. This CDR3 contains 16 residues. Looked up from germline, CDR1 is LGHNA and CDR2 is YNFKEQ. With V trimmed by 0 bases and J by 7 bases, 7 bases remained unmatched. A diagnosis was made from clinical symptoms together with serum thyroxine, TRAb, thyroid ultrasound and orbital computed tomography. Amplifying from RNA transcripts, the study obtained TCR beta CDR3 regions. Second-round multiplex PCR came after first-round RT-PCR with HTBI primers. TCRdb passed the multiplex PCR reads through MiXCR, listing each CDR3 protein once. The table lists hundreds of thousands of distinct CDR3 sequences, approximately 39% of them singletons. Study-wide points: Ophthalmopathy cases were distinguished from stable hyperthyroidism by a 13-signature model, reaching about 90% sensitivity and roughly 80% specificity. In blood, most expanded thyroid clonotypes above 0.001 frequency were also detected.

This clonotype occurred a few times. The antigen remains unidentified. Source material: peripheral blood. The clonotype comes from an adult man with Graves' ophthalmopathy. V and J are TRBV4-2 and TRBJ1-4; 8 nucleotides line up with TRBD1. The CDR3 spells CASSQDLDRVFEKLFF. CDR3 bases: TGTGCCAGCAGCCAAGATCTGGACAGGGTCTTTGAAAAACTGTTTTTT.